The T cell receptor beta chain under discussion was sequenced for a study of OX40 agonist ivuxolimab in advanced cancers. Here immunoSEQ multiplex PCR was the method, and the copy in TCRdb shows in-frame clones only, minus some. Of 9,500 to 15,000 clones listed, under 85% are singletons. Germline V gene lookup returns CDR1 MNHNS and CDR2 SASEGT. The CDR3 is 13 residues long. The V gene lost 5 bases and the J gene lost 4 bases, with 9 bases spanning the gap. The chain is built from TRBV6-1 and TRBJ1-3; D uncertain. The input for sequencing was CD4+ or CD8+ T cells sorted from blood, taken in a trial of the OX40 agonist ivuxolimab. The receptor was derived from an adult with an advanced solid tumor such as melanoma, head and neck, liver or kidney cancer. Here the CDR3 reads CASSTLGGNTIYF. The CDR3 coding sequence is TGTGCCAGCAGTACCTTGGGAGGAAACACCATATATTTT.